The sample holds one count of the clone carrying this T cell receptor (beta chain). Antigen unknown. These data come from a study of shared clonotypes between healthy human individuals. Study in general: Three plates each covered CD4 naive and memory; CD8 naive two, CD8 memory one. The study's findings and limits: Among donors, the sharing of clonotypes was expected to be influenced by sequencing depth.

The CDR3 totals 16 residues. Germline loops: CDR1 SGHNT, CDR2 YYREEE (reference sequence). V lost 4 bases to trimming and J lost 0 bases; unmatched junction nucleotides: 6. Method: immunoSEQ multiplex PCR; TCRdb's copy keeps in-frame clones and lacks some. The sample has roughly 1 million clones; 75% are singletons. What was sequenced was memory CD4+ T cells sorted from blood. The subset is: CD45RA-negative fraction. The V gene is TRBV5-4, the J gene TRBJ2-7; 11 nucleotides line up with TRBD2. This receptor was taken from a man younger than 30 in good health. CDR3 DNA: TGTGCCAGCAGCCGGGGACTAGCGGACCTCTCCTACGAGCAGTACTTC. Translated, it gives CASSRGLADLSYEQYF.